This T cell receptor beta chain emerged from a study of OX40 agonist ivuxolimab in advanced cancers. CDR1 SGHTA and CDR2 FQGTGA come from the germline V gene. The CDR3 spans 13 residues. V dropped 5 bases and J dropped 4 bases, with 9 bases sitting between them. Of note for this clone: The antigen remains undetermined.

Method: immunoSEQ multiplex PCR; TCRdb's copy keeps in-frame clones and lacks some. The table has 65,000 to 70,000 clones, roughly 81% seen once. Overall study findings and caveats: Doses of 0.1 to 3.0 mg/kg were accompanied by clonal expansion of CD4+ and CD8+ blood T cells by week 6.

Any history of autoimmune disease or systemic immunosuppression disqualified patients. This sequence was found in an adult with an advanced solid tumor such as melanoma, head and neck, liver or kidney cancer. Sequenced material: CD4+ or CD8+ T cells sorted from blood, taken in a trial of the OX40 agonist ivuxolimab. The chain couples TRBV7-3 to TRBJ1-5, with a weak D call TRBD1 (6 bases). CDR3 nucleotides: TGTGCCAGCAGCCCAGGGGTAAATCAGCCCCAGCATTTT. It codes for CASSPGVNQPQHF. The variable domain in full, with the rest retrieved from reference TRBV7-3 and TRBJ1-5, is GAGVSQTPSNKVTEKGKYVELRCDPISGHTALYWYRQSLGQGPEFLIYFQGTGAADDSGLPNDRFFAVRPEGSVSTLKIQRTERGDSAVYLCASSPGVNQPQHFGDGTRLSIL.